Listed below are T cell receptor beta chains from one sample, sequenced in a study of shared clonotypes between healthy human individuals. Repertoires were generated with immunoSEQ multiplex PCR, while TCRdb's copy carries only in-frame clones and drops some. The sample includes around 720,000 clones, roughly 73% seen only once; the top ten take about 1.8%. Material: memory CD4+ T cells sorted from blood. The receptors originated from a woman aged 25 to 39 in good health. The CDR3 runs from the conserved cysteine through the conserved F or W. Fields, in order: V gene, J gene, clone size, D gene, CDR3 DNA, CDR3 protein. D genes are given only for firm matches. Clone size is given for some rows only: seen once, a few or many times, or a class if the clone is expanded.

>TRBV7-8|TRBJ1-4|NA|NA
TGTGCCAGCAGCTTCAGGACGGGTGGGGCTAATGAAAAACTGTTTTTT
CASSFRTGGANEKLFF
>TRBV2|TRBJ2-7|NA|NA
TGTGCCAGCAGCACAGGGTCCTCCTACGAGCAGTACTTC
CASSTGSSYEQYF
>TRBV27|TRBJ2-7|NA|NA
TGTGCCAGCAGTGATTTCATTGAGGGAGACGAGCAGTACTTC
CASSDFIEGDEQYF
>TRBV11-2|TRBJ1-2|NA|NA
TGTGCCAGCAGCCTATTGGGGCCTCCCTATGGCTACACCTTC
CASSLLGPPYGYTF
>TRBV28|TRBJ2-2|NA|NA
TGTGCCAGCATGGTACCTACGAACACCGGGGAGCTGTTTTTT
CASMVPTNTGELFF
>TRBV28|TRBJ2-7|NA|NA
TGTGCCAGCAGTTTGTCTCAGGACTCCTACGAGCAGTACTTC
CASSLSQDSYEQYF
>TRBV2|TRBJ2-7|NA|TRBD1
TGTGCCAGCAGAAAGGACAGGGGCGAGCAGTACTTC
CASRKDRGEQYF
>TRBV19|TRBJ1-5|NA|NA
TGTGCCAGTAGTGTTGAGGGCAATCAGCCCCAGCATTTT
CASSVEGNQPQHF
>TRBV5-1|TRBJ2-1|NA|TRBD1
TGCGCCAGCAGCTTGGTAACAGGGGGTGAGCAGTTCTTC
CASSLVTGGEQFF
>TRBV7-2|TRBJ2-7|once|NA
TGTGCCAGCAGCTTAAGCCACAGCTCCTACGAGCAGTACTTC
CASSLSHSSYEQYF
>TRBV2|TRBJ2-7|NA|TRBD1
TGTGCCAGCAAGCGACCGGGACAGGGCACCTACGAGCAGTACTTC
CASKRPGQGTYEQYF
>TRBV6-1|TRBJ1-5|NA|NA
TGTGCCAGCAGTGGGCAGGGGTTGAGCAATCAGCCCCAGCATTTT
CASSGQGLSNQPQHF
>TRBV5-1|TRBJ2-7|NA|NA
TGCGCCAGCAGCCGAACAGGGCCGGGTTCAAGCTCCTACGAGCAGTACTTC
CASSRTGPGSSSYEQYF
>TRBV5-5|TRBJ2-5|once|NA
TGTGCCAGCAGCTGGGAAGGGCAAGAGACCCAGTACTTC
CASSWEGQETQYF
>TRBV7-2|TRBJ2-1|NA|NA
TGTGCCAGCAGCCTTTCTAGCTCCTACAATGAGCAGTTCTTC
CASSLSSSYNEQFF
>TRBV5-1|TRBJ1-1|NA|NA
TGCGCCAGCAGCTTCCAAGGGGGGCAGATCACTGAAGCTTTCTTT
CASSFQGGQITEAFF
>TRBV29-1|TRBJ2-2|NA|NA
TGCAGCGTCCCCCAAGTGTCCGGGGAGCTGTTTTTT
CSVPQVSGELFF
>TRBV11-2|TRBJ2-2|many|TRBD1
TGTGCCAGCAGCTTAATACAGGGGTTCGGGGAGCTGTTTTTT
CASSLIQGFGELFF
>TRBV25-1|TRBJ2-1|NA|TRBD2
TGTGCCAGCACAGGACTAGCGGTCTACAATGAGCAGTTCTTC
CASTGLAVYNEQFF
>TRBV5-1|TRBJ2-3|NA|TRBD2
TGCGCCAGCAGCTCGGGAGGGAGCGATACGCAGTATTTT
CASSSGGSDTQYF
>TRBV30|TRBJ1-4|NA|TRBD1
TGTGCCTGGAGTGTACTCAGGGGGCTTAATGAAAAACTGTTTTTT
CAWSVLRGLNEKLFF
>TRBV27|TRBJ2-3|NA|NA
TGTGCCAGCAGGCGAATAGCGATCCCAGATACGCAGTATTTT
CASRRIAIPDTQYF
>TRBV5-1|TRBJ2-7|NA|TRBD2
TGCGCCAGCAGGGCGGGACTAGAAGTCCACGAGCAGTACTTC
CASRAGLEVHEQYF
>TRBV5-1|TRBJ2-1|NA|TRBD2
TGCGCCAGCAGCCTGACGACTAGCTTCTACAATGAGCAGTTCTTC
CASSLTTSFYNEQFF
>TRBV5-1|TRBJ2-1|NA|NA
TGCGCCAGCAGGAGGAAGGAGGGGGGTGAGCAGTTCTTC
CASRRKEGGEQFF
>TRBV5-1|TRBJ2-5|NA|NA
TGCGCCAGCAGCCCTCTGGGGCCAGGGGAGACCCAGTACTTC
CASSPLGPGETQYF
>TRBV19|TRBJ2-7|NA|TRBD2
TGTGCCAGTTCATCGGGGGGATACGAGCAGTACTTC
CASSSGGYEQYF
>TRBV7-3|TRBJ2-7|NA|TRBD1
TGTGCCAGCAGCCGCGAATCCCGGGACAGGGCTTACGAGCAGTACTTC
CASSRESRDRAYEQYF
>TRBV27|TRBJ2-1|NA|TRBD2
TGTGCCAGCAGTCCGGGACTAGCGGGAGGCCGAAATGAGCAGTTCTTC
CASSPGLAGGRNEQFF
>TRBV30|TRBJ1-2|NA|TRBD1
TGTGCCTGGAGTGGACAGGGGAATACTTGGGCCTATGGCTACACCTTC
CAWSGQGNTWAYGYTF
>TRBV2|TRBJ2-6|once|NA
TGTGCCAGCAGCCCCAACCGGGACACCTACCACTTCCTGACTTTC
CASSPNRDTYHFLTF
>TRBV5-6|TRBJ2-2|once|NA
TGTGCCAGCAGTTCGATTGCGCTCGCGAACACCGGGGAGCTGTTTTTT
CASSSIALANTGELFF
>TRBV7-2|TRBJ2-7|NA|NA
TGTGCCAGCAGCTCCCCGGGGGGCGGGAGTCGGTACGAGCAGTACTTC
CASSSPGGGSRYEQYF
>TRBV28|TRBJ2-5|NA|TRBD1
TGTGCCAGCAGCTTGACAGGGGGCGGGCAAGAGACCCAGTACTTC
CASSLTGGGQETQYF
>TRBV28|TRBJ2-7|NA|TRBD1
TGTGCCGGACAGGGAACTGTCTCAATCGAGCAGTACTTC
CAGQGTVSIEQYF
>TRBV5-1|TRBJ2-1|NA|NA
TGCGCCAGCAGCTTGGGGCAGGGAGCGGGTGAGCAGTTCTTC
CASSLGQGAGEQFF
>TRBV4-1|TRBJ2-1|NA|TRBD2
TGCGCCAGCAGCCAAAGGGGCCCGGGTCTAGCGGACCTAGGCTCCTACAATGAGCAGTTCTTC
CASSQRGPGLADLGSYNEQFF
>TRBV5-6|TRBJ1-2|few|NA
TGTGCCAGCAGCCCCGGGACGGACAACTATGGCTACACCTTC
CASSPGTDNYGYTF
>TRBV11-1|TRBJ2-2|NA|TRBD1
TGTGCCAGCAGCTTAGGACAGGGCCTCAACACCGGGGAGCTGTTTTTT
CASSLGQGLNTGELFF
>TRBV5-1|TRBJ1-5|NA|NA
TGCGCCAGCAGCCTTGATGGGGCCCCCAATCAGCCCCAGCATTTT
CASSLDGAPNQPQHF
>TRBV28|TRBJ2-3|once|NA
TGTGCCAGCGAACCCCCAGGGGCCACTAGCACAGATACGCAGTATTTT
CASEPPGATSTDTQYF
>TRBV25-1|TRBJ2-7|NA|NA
TGTGCCAGCAGTGATGGTACAGGCCCGCCCCACGAGCAGTACTTC
CASSDGTGPPHEQYF
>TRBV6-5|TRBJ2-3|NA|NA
TGTGCCAGCAGTTACGTCGGGACAGATACGCAGTATTTT
CASSYVGTDTQYF
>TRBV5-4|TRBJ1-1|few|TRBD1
TGTGCCAGCAGCTGGGACAGGGGCGGCACTGAAGCTTTCTTT
CASSWDRGGTEAFF
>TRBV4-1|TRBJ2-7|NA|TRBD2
TGCGCCAGCAGCCAGTGGGGACTAGCAGAGACGGAGCAGTACTTC
CASSQWGLAETEQYF
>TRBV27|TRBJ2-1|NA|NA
TGTGCCAGCAGTCAAACCGGGACCAAGGTCAGCCCGGCCTACAATGAGCAGTTCTTC
CASSQTGTKVSPAYNEQFF
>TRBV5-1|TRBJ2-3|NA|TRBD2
TGCGCCAGCAGTTTACTACCCTTGGTAGCGGGAGAGGTAGATACGCAGTATTTT
CASSLLPLVAGEVDTQYF
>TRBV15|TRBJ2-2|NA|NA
TGTGCCACCAGCAGAGAGAGTCTATCCGGGGAGCTGTTTTTT
CATSRESLSGELFF
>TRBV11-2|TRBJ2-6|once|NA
TGTGCCAGCAGCTTTGATCCTAGCCAGTCTGGGGCCAACGTCCTGACTTTC
CASSFDPSQSGANVLTF
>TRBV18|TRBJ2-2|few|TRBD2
TGTGCCAGCTCACTGTCTCGAGCGGGAGCCGGGGAGCTGTTTTTT
CASSLSRAGAGELFF
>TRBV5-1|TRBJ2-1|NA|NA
TGCGCCAGCAGTCCCCCCGGCGATGAGCAGTTCTTC
CASSPPGDEQFF
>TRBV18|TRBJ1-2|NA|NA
TGTGCCAGCTCACCACTTTCAATCACAGCTTCTAACTATGGCTACACCTTC
CASSPLSITASNYGYTF
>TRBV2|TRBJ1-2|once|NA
TGTGCCACCCATCCTATGGACTATGGCTACACCTTC
CATHPMDYGYTF
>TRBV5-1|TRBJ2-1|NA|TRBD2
TGCGCCAGCAGCTTGGTAGCGGGGGACTACAATGAGCAGTTCTTC
CASSLVAGDYNEQFF
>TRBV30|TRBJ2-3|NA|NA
TGTGCCTGGAGTGTTAGGGCCCCGCCAGATACGCAGTATTTT
CAWSVRAPPDTQYF
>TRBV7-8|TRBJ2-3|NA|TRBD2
TGTGCCAGCAGACTAGCGGAGGGCGGCACAGATACGCAGTATTTT
CASRLAEGGTDTQYF
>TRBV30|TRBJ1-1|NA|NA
TGTGCCTGGAGCCCACTTCCCAACACTGAAGCTTTCTTT
CAWSPLPNTEAFF
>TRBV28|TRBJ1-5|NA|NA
TGTGCCAGCAGCCCGTCCGACAGCTATTACTATCCCCAGCATTTT
CASSPSDSYYYPQHF
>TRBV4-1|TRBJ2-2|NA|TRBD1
TGCGCCAGCAGCCAACAATATCCTACGGGACAGGTTAGGGCCGGGGAGCTGTTTTTT
CASSQQYPTGQVRAGELFF
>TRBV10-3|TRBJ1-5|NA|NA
TGTGCCATCAAAGGGGACCTAAATCAGCCCCAGCATTTT
CAIKGDLNQPQHF